Sequencing of this TCR beta chain was carried out in a study of blood T cell repertoires in COVID-19. Study as a whole: Some COVID-19 samples were acute and others convalescent; all came from the United States, Italy and Spain. T cells, B-cell-depleted T cells, or PBMCs provided the cDNA or gDNA that served as material.

The CDR3 has 14 residues. Germline loops: CDR1 MNHNY, CDR2 SVGAGI (reference sequence). V shed 5 bases and J 4 bases; nucleotides not matched to a gene: 2. Authors' processing steps: Reference gene primer amplification gave nucleated cell count estimates. Libraries were prepared by immunoSEQ multiplex PCR; TCRdb keeps only in-frame clonotypes and omits some of them. Clone size and the V and J calls come from that table; the DNA yielded D and trimming. Found here are 150,000 or so clones, around 87% of them singletons; the top ten hold around 6.1%. Material for sequencing was peripheral blood. The clonotype was recovered from a man at least 80 years old with acute or convalescent COVID-19. V is TRBV6-6 and J is TRBJ2-4; TRBD1 agrees at 10 bases. This chain's CDR3 is CASSGTGVKNIQYF. The CDR3, as DNA: TGTGCCAGCAGTGGGACAGGGGTGAAAAACATTCAGTACTTC.